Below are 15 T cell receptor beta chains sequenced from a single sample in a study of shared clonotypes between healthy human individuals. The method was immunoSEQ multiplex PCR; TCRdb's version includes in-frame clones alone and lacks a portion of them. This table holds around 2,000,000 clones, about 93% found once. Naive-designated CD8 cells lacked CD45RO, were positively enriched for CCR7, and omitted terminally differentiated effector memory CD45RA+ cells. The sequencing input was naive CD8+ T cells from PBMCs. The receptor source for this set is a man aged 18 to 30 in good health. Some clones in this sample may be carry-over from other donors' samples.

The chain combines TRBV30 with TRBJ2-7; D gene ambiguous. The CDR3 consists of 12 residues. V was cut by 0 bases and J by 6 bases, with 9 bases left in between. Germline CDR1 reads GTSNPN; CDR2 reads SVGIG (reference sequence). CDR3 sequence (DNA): TGTGCCTGGAGTGTACTTACGGGCGAGCAGTACTTC. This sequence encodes CAWSVLTGEQYF.

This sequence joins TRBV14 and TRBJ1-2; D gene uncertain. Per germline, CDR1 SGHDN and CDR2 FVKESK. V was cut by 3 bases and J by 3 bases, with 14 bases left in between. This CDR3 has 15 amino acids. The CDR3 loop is CASSHGLSGYYGYTF. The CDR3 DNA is TGTGCCAGCAGCCACGGGCTCTCCGGGTACTATGGCTACACCTTC.

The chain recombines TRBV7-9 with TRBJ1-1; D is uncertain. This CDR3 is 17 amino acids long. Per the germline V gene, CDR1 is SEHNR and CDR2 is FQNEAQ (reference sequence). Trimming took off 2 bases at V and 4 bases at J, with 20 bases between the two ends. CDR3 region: CASSLLGGADRGTEAFF. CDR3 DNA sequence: TGTGCCAGCAGCTTATTAGGAGGCGCAGATCGTGGCACTGAAGCTTTCTTT.

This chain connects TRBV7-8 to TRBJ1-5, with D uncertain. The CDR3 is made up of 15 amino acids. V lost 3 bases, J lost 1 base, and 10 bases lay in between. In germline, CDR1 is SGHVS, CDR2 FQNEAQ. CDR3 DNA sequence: TGTGCCAGCAGCTTCCGGACGGGCAGCAATCAGCCCCAGCATTTT. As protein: CASSFRTGSNQPQHF.

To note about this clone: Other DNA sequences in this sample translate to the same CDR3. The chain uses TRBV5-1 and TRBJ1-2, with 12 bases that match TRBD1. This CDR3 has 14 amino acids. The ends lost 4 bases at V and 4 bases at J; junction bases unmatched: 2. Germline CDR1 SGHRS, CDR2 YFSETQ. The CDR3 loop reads CASSPGQGAYGYTF. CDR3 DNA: TGCGCCAGCAGCCCGGGACAGGGGGCCTATGGCTACACCTTC.

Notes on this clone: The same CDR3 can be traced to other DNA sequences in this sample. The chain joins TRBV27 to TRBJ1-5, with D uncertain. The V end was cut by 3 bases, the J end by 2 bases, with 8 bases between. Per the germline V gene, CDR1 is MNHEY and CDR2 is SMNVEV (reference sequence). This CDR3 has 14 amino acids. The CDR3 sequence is CASSFGVGNQPQHF. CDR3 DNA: TGTGCCAGCAGTTTTGGGGTCGGCAATCAGCCCCAGCATTTT.

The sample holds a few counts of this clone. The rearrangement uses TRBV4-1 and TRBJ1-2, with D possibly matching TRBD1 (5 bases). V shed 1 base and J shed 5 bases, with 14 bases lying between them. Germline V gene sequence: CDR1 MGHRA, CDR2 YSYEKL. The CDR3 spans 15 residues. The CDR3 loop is CASSQGTRELYGYTF. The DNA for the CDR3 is TGCGCCAGCAGCCAAGGAACCAGGGAACTATATGGCTACACCTTC.

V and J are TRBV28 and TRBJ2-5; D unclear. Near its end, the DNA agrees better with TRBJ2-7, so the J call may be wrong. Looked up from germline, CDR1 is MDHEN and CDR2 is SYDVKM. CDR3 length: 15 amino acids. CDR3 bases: TGTGCCAGCAGTTTAGGGGTCGGCCTCACCTACGAGCAGTACTTC. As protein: CASSLGVGLTYEQYF.

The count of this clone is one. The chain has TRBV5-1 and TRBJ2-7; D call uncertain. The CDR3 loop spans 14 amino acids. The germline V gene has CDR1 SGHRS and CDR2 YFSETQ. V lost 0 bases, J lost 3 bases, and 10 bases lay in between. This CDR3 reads CASSLAYSYYEQYF. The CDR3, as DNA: TGCGCCAGCAGCTTGGCATATAGTTACTACGAGCAGTACTTC.

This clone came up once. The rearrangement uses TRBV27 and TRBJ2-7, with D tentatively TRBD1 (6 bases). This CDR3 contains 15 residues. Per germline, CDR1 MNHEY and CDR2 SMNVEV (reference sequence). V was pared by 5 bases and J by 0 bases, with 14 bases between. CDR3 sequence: CASSKVDSSSYEQYF. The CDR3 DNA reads TGTGCCAGCAGTAAAGTGGACAGCAGCTCCTACGAGCAGTACTTC.

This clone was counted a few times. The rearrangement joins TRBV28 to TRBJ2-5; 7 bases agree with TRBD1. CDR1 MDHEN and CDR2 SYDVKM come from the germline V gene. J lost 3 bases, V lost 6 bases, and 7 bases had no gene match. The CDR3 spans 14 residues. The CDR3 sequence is CASRYKTGKETQYF. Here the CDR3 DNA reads TGTGCCAGCAGATATAAGACAGGGAAAGAGACCCAGTACTTC.

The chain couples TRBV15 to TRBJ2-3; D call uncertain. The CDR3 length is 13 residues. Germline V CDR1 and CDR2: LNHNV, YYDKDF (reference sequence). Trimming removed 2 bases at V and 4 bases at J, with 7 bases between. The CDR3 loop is CATSRREADTQYF. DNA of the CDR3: TGTGCCACCAGCAGACGCGAGGCAGATACGCAGTATTTT.

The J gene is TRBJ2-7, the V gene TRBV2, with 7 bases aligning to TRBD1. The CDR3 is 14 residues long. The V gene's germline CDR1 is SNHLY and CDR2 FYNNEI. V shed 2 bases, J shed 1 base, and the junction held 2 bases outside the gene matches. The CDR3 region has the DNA TGTGCCAGCAGTGAACCGGGACAGTCCTACGAGCAGTACTTC. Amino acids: CASSEPGQSYEQYF.

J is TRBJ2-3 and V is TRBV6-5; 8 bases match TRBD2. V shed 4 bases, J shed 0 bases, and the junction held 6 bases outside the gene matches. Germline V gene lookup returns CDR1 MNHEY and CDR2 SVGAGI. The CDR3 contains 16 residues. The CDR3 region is CASSFPGGTSTDTQYF. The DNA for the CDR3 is TGTGCCAGCAGTTTTCCGGGAGGGACTAGCACAGATACGCAGTATTTT.

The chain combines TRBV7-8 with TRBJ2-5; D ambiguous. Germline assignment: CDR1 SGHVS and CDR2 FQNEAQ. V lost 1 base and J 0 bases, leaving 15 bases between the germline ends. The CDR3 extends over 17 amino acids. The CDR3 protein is CASSLGPGLLYQETQYF. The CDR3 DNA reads TGTGCCAGCAGCTTAGGCCCCGGGCTCCTGTACCAAGAGACCCAGTACTTC.